This T cell receptor (beta chain) derives from a study of spatial heterogeneity in lung cancer. As to time point: sample taken at primary tumor resection. Sequencing of whole RNA from tumor, nontumor lung or frozen PBMC involved no sorting. This clonotype was counted ten times or more. TCRdb redid the calling of the 5' RACE reads with MiXCR, one entry per CDR3 protein. The sample lists some 83,000 distinct CDR3 sequences; approximately 8.1% were seen once. The starting material was PBMCs, obtained at surgery. This clonotype was sampled from a male donor with early-stage non-small cell lung cancer.

Written as DNA, the CDR3 is TGTGCCACCAGCCCAACGGGGGACACCGGGGAGCTGTTTTTT. As protein: CATSPTGDTGELFF. The chain couples TRBV24-1 to TRBJ2-2; TRBD2 is a possible D gene (6 bases). This CDR3 comprises 14 residues. Germline CDR1 reads KGHDR; CDR2 reads SFDVKD. V lost 7 bases to trimming and J lost 3 bases, with 11 bases between them.